Reported below is one T cell receptor (beta chain). Its specificity is not known. It was with random hexamers that about 0.45 to 1 ug RNA was reverse transcribed. TCRdb passed the immunoSEQ multiplex PCR reads through MiXCR, listing each CDR3 protein once. The sample lists around 150,000 distinct CDR3 sequences, under 97% occurring once. The entry originates in a study of CD8 T cells in Susac syndrome. Study conclusions and caveats: That the number of individuals in its TCR sequencing and HLA analysis was relatively small was acknowledged by the study.

The CDR3 sequence is 15 residues long. Germline V gene sequence: CDR1 SNHLY, CDR2 FYNNEI. The V end lost 4 bases, the J end lost 6 bases, and 18 bases lay between the germline ends. Source material: CD4+ T cells from PBMCs. The receptor's source is a human donor with Susac syndrome. The J gene is TRBJ1-2, the V gene TRBV2; D perhaps matches TRBD1 (6 bases). The CDR3 protein is CASSALAGTLDGYTF. For the CDR3, the DNA is TGTGCCAGCAGTGCTCTCGCCGGGACACTCGATGGCTACACCTTC.